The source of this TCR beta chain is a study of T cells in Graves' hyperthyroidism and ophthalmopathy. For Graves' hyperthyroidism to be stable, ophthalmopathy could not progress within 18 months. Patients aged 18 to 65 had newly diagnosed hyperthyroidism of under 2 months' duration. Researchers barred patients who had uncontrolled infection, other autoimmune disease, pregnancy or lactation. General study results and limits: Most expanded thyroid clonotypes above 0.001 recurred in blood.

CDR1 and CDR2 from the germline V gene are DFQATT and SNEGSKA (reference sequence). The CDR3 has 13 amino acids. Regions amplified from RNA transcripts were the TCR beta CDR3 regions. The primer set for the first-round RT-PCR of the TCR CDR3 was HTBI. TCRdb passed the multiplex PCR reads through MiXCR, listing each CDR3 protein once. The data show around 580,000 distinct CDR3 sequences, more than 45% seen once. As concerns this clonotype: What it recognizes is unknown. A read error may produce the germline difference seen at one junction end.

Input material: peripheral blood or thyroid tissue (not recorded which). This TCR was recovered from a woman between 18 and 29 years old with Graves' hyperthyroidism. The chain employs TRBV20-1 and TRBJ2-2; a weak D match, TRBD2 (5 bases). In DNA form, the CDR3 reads TGCAGTGCTAGTTCAGAGAACACCGGGGAGCTGTCTTGG. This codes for CSASSENTGELSW.